This T cell receptor (beta chain) was documented in a study of cytomegalovirus exposure and HLA in healthy donors (dated 2017 in TCRdb). Looking at the study overall: In an earlier analysis of roughly 500 of the donors, 250 to 350 Gb of sequence data and some 120 million unique TCR beta sequences from some 170 million T cells were reported. An early release covering 550 to 650 HLA-typed donors comprised about 300 gigabases of sequencing data and around 85 million unique TCR sequences. Of the roughly 400 genotyped donors, less than 85% were placed in the genetic ancestry cluster associated with self-reported Caucasian donors. The study was designed to test whether signatures of past pathogen exposure could be identified by cataloging public T cell receptors. Using immunosequencing, the study profiled T cell repertoires from around 680 subjects and related those repertoires to cytomegalovirus serostatus. Along with the approximately 650-subject first cohort, a separate validation cohort of over a hundred different subjects was used. The study combined high-throughput TCR immunosequencing, statistical association of individual TCRs with disease status, and machine learning to predict cytomegalovirus infection status. A later analysis re-analyzed previously published TCR beta repertoires from 660 or so donors and added high-resolution HLA genotyping to study TCR occurrence patterns. Rather than using new phenotypic data, the later analysis identified candidate immune exposures from TCR beta sequences and from how often those sequences occurred across donors. To decide whether each TCR beta V gene segment behaved as functional or pseudogenic, an earlier analysis of approximately 590 of the donors relied on high-throughput TCR beta sequencing. Alongside the repertoire data, information on donor age, sex, ethnicity and CMV serostatus was compiled. A later genetic analysis took genome-wide SNP genotypes for about 55% of the 666 donors and used that subset as a discovery cohort. Every discovery cohort repertoire had been produced on one sequencing platform. HLA typing covered class I and class II loci at four-digit resolution. The number of typed donors differed by locus: 629-630 for A, B, C, DRB1 and DQB1; 500 to 550 for DQA1; around 580 for DPA1; and about 470 for DPB1. Five DR-DQ haplotypes were handled as single units for association and clustering, since linkage in the cohort was strong. Among almost 400 genotyped donors of the cohort, an average of about 240,000 unique TCR beta nucleotide sequences were sequenced per donor, roughly 20% of them non-productive.

Per the germline V gene, SGHAT is the CDR1 and FQNNGV is the CDR2. Its CDR3 holds 15 amino acids, cysteine through phenylalanine. The DNA shown is the 45-base CDR3, in frame from base 1. Results and caveats for the whole study, not just this receptor: Most CMV-associated TCR beta chains appeared to be HLA-restricted in a later analysis, and the HLA associations seemed to be driven largely by CMV exposure. While some public TCRs were present in many individuals, most TCR sequences turned up only very rarely across donors. According to the authors, the approach could potentially be generalized to other disease states and immunological phenotypes. Only TCR beta chains were sequenced in this cohort, and the absence of alpha or paired-chain data limited detectable features. A further reported finding was that TCR beta sequences accurately predicted the HLA-A and HLA-B alleles for most subjects in the first cohort. At a false discovery rate of 0.05, a later analysis linked some 17,000 TCR beta sequences to specific HLA alleles. The only immune exposure information available for the cohort was CMV serostatus. When HLA alleles, especially DR and DQ, strongly co-occurred, TCR associations were difficult to assign to individual alleles. The classifier was reported to diagnose cytomegalovirus status with high specificity and sensitivity in both the original cohort and the validation cohort. Around 16 rarely observed V segments, including chromosome 9 orphons, were excluded from the earlier analysis of some 590 of the donors because counts were too low. Sequencing depth was assumed to be roughly uniform across donors in the presence/absence analyses, though that assumption may not hold. According to a later analysis, TCR association rates differed among HLA loci, with DRB1 alleles showing the most associated TCRs and HLA-C alleles showing the fewest. Correlated functional status among segregating V segments might be attributable to linkage disequilibrium, but an unknown experimental factor could not be ruled out. Because HLA typing was missing for some donors at each locus, association tests included only the typed subset. A few of the identified cytomegalovirus-associated TCR beta chains were confirmed in vitro to be specific for cytomegalovirus antigens. In an earlier analysis of more than 500 of the donors, most TCR beta V segments appeared in productive rearrangements about 87% or about 30% of the time, broadly matching IMGT annotations. Because the 87-base-pair reads could not distinguish some IMGT-functional V segments, including TRBV6-2 and TRBV6-3, those segments were excluded. A later analysis reported that several top co-occurrence clusters appeared linked to parvovirus B19, influenza, CMV and Epstein-Barr virus. A cluster of highly shared sequence variants was judged likely to represent a technical artifact of the sequencing pipeline. In a later analysis, HLA-associated TCR beta chains were found to be more clonally expanded and to have lower generation probabilities than equally common non-associated chains. An association between a missense DCLRE1C variant and V-gene and J-gene trimming of TCR beta chains was found in a later genetic analysis and replicated in an independent cohort. According to a later genetic analysis, donors in an Asian-associated ancestry cluster had fewer N-insertions in productive TCRs than the approximately 650-donor mean. The study gave a list of about 150 TCR beta chains associated with cytomegalovirus.

Comments on this clone: Its antigen has not been determined. No qualities accompany the bases; no much larger clone lies one base away.

The cohort comprised 666 healthy bone marrow donors. All cohort members were sampled while nominally healthy, although unrecorded immune exposures were likely present. The donor tested CMV seronegative, placing the donor among the 352 seronegative members of the cohort. A peripheral blood sample was collected from each donor, and TCR beta sequencing was performed on peripheral blood mononuclear cells. Genomic DNA was extracted from the blood cell samples with the Qiagen DNeasy Blood Extraction Kit. The method behind the library was the immunoSEQ multiplex PCR assay. For the multiplex PCR, a mixture combining 60 forward primers for TCR Vbeta segments and 13 reverse primers for TCR Jbeta segments was used. A multiplex PCR assay on genomic DNA amplified the CDR3 region of rearranged TCR beta genes. The amplified TCR beta libraries were sequenced on the Illumina HiSeq System as 87-base-pair reads. Turning to the authors' computational methods: Across the 640 or so repertoires, a later analysis counted some 80 million unique TCR beta chains, around 11 million of which were shared by at least two donors. A nearest-neighbor algorithm error-corrected the raw reads and collapsed the reads into unique sequences, merging closely related sequences to remove PCR and sequencing errors. To assign V, D and J gene segments, CDR3 sequences were aligned to IMGT reference sequences. For a sequence to be retained, a match of at least six nucleotides to both a V gene segment and a J gene segment was required. A rearrangement counted as productive if the CDR3 had no stop codons and remained in frame with V and J, and every other rearrangement counted as non-productive. Following IMGT convention, CDR3 was defined as the stretch from the second conserved V-encoded cysteine up to the conserved J-encoded phenylalanine. The earlier analysis of about 570 of the donors excluded any sequence lacking an unambiguous match to a single V gene segment. In an earlier analysis of 587 of the donors, V segments were called functional above 56.7% productive rearrangements and were called segregating when the between-donor standard deviation exceeded 5%. A statistical classification framework was built for diagnosing cytomegalovirus status from the catalog of TCR beta chain sequences. In a later analysis, TCR nucleotide sequences were compared against IMGT/GENE-DB human TR gene sequences so that V and J genes could be assigned. A later analysis assigned CDR3 sequences and most-parsimonious VDJ recombination scenarios with the TCRdist pipeline. A later analysis defined each TCR beta chain by its CDR3 amino acid sequence plus V-gene family, and excluded reads lacking a unique V-gene family. In a later analysis, 500 to 650 highly shared, low-generation-probability nucleotide sequences were removed to address suspected cross-contamination and a sequencing artifact. For each public chain, a later analysis derived a clonal expansion index from normalized ranks of inferred template counts within each repertoire. Generation probabilities in a later analysis came from a VDJ recombination model fitted to out-of-frame rearrangements, and those results were checked against IGoR. A later analysis scored TCR-TCR, TCR-HLA and TCR-CMV co-occurrence with hypergeometric tests, applying a repertoire-size bias correction to TCR pairs. False discovery rates were estimated in a later analysis by permuting HLA or CMV assignments 20 times. In a later analysis, co-occurring TCRs were grouped using DBSCAN, and TCRdist sequence similarity was added for clustering within HLA-allele-positive subsets. For co-occurrence clustering, repertoires with fewer than 30,000 or more than 120,000 public chains were excluded, along with about five repertoires with anomalous nucleotide sharing. TCRdb obtained this table from immuneACCESS and retained in-frame rearrangements with V and J assigned. These tables miss some clones; where compared with another copy, unresolved V genes account for less than half of the shortfall, and the remainder is unexplained. From that table come the V and J calls and clone size; the DNA was used to work out D and trimming. This sample lists more than 85,000 clones; 76% were detected once. Roughly 2% of the sample rests with the top ten.

This chain joins TRBV11-2 to TRBJ2-5; 10 of the junction bases match TRBD1. The J call may not be correct, given that the DNA end is closer to TRBJ2-7. Sequenced input: PBMCs. The receptor was isolated from a man aged 35 to 55 in good health and CMV-seronegative. The DNA sequence is as follows: TGTGCCAGCAGCGATCCCCGGACAGGGGGCTACGAGCAGTACTTC. This encodes CASSDPRTGGYEQYF.